This T cell receptor beta chain came from a study of radiotherapy plus CTLA-4 blockade in lung cancer. Study-level information: Patients showed objective responses in 18% of cases, and disease control was achieved by 25% to 35%. Study findings and constraints: TCR clones originating in tumors grew in number in blood after radiotherapy plus ipilimumab. Early blood T cell clone changes and increased post-radiation serum interferon-beta were reportedly the strongest response predictors.

As to this clone: Its specificity is not known.

This CDR3 region has 13 residues. Germline lookup yields CDR1 LGHNA and CDR2 YSLEER. With 8 bases removed from V and 2 bases from J, the gap between germline ends came to 13 bases. The study gave focal radiation plus ipilimumab CTLA-4 blockade to patients with chemo-refractory metastatic non-small-cell lung cancer. The assay was immunoSEQ multiplex PCR, and TCRdb's table has in-frame clones only and misses some. The data hold more than 80,000 clones, with roughly 84% observed a single time. The chain links TRBV4-3 to TRBJ2-7; D ambiguous. Sequencing was performed on peripheral blood, taken from a patient treated with radiotherapy plus ipilimumab. The source of this sequence is a human donor with non-small cell lung cancer that progressed on radiotherapy plus ipilimumab. Some clones in this sample may be carry-over from other donors' samples. DNA for the CDR3: TGCGCCAGCGGATCAGGTGGACCCTACGAGCAGTACTTC. Its translation: CASGSGGPYEQYF.